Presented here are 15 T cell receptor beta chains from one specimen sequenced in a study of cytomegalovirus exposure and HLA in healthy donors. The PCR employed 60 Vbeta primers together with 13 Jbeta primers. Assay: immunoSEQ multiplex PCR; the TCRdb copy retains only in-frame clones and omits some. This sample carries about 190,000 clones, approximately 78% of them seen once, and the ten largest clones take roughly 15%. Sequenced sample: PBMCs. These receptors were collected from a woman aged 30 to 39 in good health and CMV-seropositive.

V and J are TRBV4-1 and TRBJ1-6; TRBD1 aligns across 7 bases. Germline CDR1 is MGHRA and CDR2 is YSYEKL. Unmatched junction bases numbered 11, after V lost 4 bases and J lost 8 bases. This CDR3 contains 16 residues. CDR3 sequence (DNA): TGCGCCAGCAGCCTAGATGTGACAGGGCTGGATTCACCCCTCCACTTT. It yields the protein CASSLDVTGLDSPLHF.

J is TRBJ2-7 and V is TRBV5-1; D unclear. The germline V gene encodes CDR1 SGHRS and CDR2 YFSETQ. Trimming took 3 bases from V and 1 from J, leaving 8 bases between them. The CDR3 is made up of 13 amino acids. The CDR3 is CASSSVISYEQYF. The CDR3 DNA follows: TGCGCCAGCAGCTCGGTAATATCCTACGAGCAGTACTTC.

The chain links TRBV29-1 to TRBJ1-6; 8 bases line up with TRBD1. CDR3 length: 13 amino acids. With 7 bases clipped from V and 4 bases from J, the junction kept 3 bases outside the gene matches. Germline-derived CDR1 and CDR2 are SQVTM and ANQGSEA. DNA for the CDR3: TGCAGCGCTGGGGACAGGTATAATTCACCCCTCCACTTT. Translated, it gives CSAGDRYNSPLHF.

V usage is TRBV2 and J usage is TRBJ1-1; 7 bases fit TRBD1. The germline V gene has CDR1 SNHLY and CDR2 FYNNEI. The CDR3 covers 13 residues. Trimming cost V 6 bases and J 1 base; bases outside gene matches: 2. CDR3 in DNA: TGTGCCAGCAGGGGACAGTGGAACACTGAAGCTTTCTTT. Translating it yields CASRGQWNTEAFF.

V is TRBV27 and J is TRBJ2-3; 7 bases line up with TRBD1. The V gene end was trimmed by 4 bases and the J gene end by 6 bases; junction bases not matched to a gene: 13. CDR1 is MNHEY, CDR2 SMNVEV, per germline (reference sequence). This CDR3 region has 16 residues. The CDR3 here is CASSSWTGPRWDTQYF. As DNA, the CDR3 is TGTGCCAGCAGTTCCTGGACAGGACCCCGCTGGGATACGCAGTATTTT.

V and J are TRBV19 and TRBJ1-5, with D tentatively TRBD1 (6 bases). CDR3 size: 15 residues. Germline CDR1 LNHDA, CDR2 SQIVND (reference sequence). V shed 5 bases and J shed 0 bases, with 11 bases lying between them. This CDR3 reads CASSGTSFSNQPQHF. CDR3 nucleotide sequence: TGTGCCAGTAGTGGGACATCCTTTAGCAATCAGCCCCAGCATTTT.

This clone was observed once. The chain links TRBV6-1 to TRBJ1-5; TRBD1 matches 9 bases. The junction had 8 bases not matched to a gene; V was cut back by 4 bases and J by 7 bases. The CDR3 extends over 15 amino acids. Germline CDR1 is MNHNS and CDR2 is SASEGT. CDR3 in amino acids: CASSATGTGSQPQHF. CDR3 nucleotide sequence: TGTGCCAGCAGTGCCACCGGGACAGGGAGCCAGCCCCAGCATTTT.

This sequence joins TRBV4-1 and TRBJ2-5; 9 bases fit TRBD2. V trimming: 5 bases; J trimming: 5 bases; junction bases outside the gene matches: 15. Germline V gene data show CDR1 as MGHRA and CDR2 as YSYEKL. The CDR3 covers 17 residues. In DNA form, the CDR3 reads TGCGCCAGCAGCGCACGCGGGACTAGCTATTCTTACGAGACCCAGTACTTC. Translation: CASSARGTSYSYETQYF.

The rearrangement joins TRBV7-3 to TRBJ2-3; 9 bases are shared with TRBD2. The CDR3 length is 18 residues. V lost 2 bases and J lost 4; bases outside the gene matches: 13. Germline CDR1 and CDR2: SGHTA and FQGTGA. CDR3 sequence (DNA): TGTGCCAGCAGCTTAGTCGGGAGGTTAGCGGGAGACTCAGATACGCAGTATTTT. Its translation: CASSLVGRLAGDSDTQYF.

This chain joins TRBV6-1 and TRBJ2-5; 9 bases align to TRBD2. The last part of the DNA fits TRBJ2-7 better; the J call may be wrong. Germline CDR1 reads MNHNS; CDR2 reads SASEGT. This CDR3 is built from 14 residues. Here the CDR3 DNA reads TGTGCCAGCAGTGAAATAGCGGGAGCCTACGAGCAGTACTTC. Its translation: CASSEIAGAYEQYF.

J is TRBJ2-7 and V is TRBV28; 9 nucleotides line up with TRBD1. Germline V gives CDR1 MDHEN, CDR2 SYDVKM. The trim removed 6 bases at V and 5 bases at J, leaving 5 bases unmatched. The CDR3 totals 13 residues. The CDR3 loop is CASREQGANEQYF. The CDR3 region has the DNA TGTGCCAGCAGAGAACAGGGGGCGAACGAGCAGTACTTC. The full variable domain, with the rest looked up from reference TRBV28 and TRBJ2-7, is DVKVTQSSRYLVKRTGEKVFLECVQDMDHENMFWYRQDPGLGLRLIYFSYDVKMKEKGDIPEGYSVSREKKERFSLILESASTNQTSMYLCASREQGANEQYFGPGTRLTVT.

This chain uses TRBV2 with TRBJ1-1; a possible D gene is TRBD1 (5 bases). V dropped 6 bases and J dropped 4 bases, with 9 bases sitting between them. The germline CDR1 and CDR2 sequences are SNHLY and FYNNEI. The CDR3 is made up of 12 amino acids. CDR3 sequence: CASSADSTEAFF. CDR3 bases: TGTGCCAGCAGCGCAGACAGCACTGAAGCTTTCTTT.

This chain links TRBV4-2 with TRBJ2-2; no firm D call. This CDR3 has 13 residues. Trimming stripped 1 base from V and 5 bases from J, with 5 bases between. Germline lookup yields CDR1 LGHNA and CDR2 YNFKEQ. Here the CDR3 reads CASSQVATGELFF. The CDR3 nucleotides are TGTGCCAGCAGCCAAGTCGCGACCGGGGAGCTGTTTTTT.

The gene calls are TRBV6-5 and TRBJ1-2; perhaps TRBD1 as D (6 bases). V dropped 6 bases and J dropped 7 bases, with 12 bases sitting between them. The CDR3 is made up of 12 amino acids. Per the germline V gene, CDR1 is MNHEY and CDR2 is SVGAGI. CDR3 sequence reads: CASSGQRGGYTF. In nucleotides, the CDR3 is TGTGCCAGCAGCGGACAGCGGGGTGGCTACACCTTC.

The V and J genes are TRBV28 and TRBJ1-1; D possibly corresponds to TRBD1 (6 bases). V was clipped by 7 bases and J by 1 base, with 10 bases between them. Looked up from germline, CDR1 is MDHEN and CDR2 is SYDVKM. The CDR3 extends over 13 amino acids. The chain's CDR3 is CASTLTGNTEAFF. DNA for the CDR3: TGTGCCAGCACCTTGACAGGGAACACTGAAGCTTTCTTT.